The 21 T cell receptor beta chains below all came from one sample that was sequenced in a study of blood T cell repertoires in COVID-19. Sequenced by immunoSEQ multiplex PCR; TCRdb stores in-frame clones only, minus some. The sample consists of over 120,000 clones, around 80% of them appearing once. The source material was peripheral blood. The source is a man between 60 and 75 years old with active or convalescent COVID-19.

This chain uses TRBV7-6 with TRBJ1-4; possibly TRBD1 for D (5 bases). Germline V gives CDR1 SGHVS, CDR2 FNYEAQ. The CDR3 has 17 residues. Trimming removed 1 base from V and 5 bases from J, with 17 bases in between. CDR3 sequence (DNA): TGTGCCAGCAGCTTAGGATATTTAGACAGTCCCAATGAAAAACTGTTTTTT. Amino acids: CASSLGYLDSPNEKLFF.

The rearrangement links TRBV18 to TRBJ1-2, with TRBD1 matching over 9 bases. This CDR3 has 14 residues. Germline CDR1 and CDR2: KGHSH and LQKENI. The junction had 6 bases not matched to a gene; V was cut back by 2 bases and J by 8 bases. The CDR3 sequence is CASSPTGGRRGYTF. The CDR3 DNA is TGTGCCAGCTCACCAACAGGGGGCCGTAGGGGCTACACCTTC.

This rearrangement joins TRBV7-9 to TRBJ1-1; weak D call: TRBD1 (6 bases). Trimming pared 5 bases from V and 5 bases from J, leaving 18 bases between. The germline V gene has CDR1 SEHNR and CDR2 FQNEAQ (reference sequence). This CDR3 is built from 15 residues. DNA for the CDR3: TGTGCCAGCAGCCCGGGACACCAGGTGGTTACTGAAGCTTTCTTT. It is translated as CASSPGHQVVTEAFF. Based on the CDR3 plus reference TRBV7-9 and TRBJ1-1, the full variable domain is DTGVSQNPRHKITKRGQNVTFRCDPISEHNRLYWYRQTLGQGPEFLTYFQNEAQLEKSRLLSDRFSAERPKGSFSTLEIQRTEQGDSAMYLCASSPGHQVVTEAFFGQGTRLTVV.

This clone has just a few counts. The chain combines TRBV2 with TRBJ1-1; TRBD1 agrees at 8 bases. Germline CDR1 reads SNHLY; CDR2 reads FYNNEI. The trim removed 4 bases at V and 10 bases at J, leaving 11 bases unmatched. CDR3 size: 14 residues. The CDR3 is CASSVYHTGGRAFF. In DNA, the CDR3 is TGTGCCAGCAGTGTTTATCATACAGGGGGTAGAGCTTTCTTT.

The chain carries TRBV24-1 and TRBJ1-4; 9 bases map to TRBD1. The J segment lost 8 bases and the V segment lost 3 bases, leaving 6 bases of the junction unmatched. CDR1 is KGHDR and CDR2 is SFDVKD in the germline V gene. The length of the CDR3 is 15 residues. CDR3 nucleotides: TGTGCCACCAGTGATACCGGACAGGGGAGAGAAAAACTGTTTTTT. It yields the protein CATSDTGQGREKLFF.

V gene TRBV20-1 combines with J gene TRBJ2-1; D unresolved. The CDR3 has 15 amino acids. Trimming removed 3 bases at V and 0 bases at J, with 12 bases between. The germline CDR1 and CDR2 sequences are DFQATT and SNEGSKA (reference sequence). Here the CDR3 DNA reads TGCAGTGCTAGTTGGCGGAAAAGCTCCTACAATGAGCAGTTCTTC. Residues: CSASWRKSSYNEQFF.

This clone came up once. V gene TRBV30 combines with J gene TRBJ2-2; D remains unclear. Germline V gene sequence: CDR1 GTSNPN, CDR2 SVGIG (reference sequence). V lost 0 bases and J 5 bases, leaving 7 bases between the germline ends. The CDR3 length is 13 residues. DNA of the CDR3: TGTGCCTGGAGTGTAATCCCTACCGGGGAGCTGTTTTTT. It yields the protein CAWSVIPTGELFF.

This chain connects TRBV27 to TRBJ1-2, with 7 bases aligning to TRBD1. Trimming at V came to 6 bases and at J to 5 bases, leaving 18 bases not matched to a gene. The germline gives CDR1 MNHEY, CDR2 SMNVEV (reference sequence). The CDR3 runs 17 residues. CDR3 bases: TGTGCCAGCAGCGTACGGGGAAAGGCAGGGGGGAGGTATGGCTACACCTTC. It codes for CASSVRGKAGGRYGYTF.

V usage is TRBV19 and J usage is TRBJ2-7, with 10 bases identical to TRBD1. Germline assignment: CDR1 LNHDA and CDR2 SQIVND (reference sequence). Trimming cost V 11 bases and J 0 bases; bases outside gene matches: 7. The length of the CDR3 is 14 residues. The CDR3 DNA follows: TGTGCCCTGGGGGGGGACAGGGGCTCCTACGAGCAGTACTTC. Encoded protein: CALGGDRGSYEQYF.

The CDR3 protein is CASSSYRGAGTEAFF. CDR3 nucleotides: TGTGCCAGCAGCAGCTACAGGGGAGCGGGCACTGAAGCTTTCTTT. The J gene is TRBJ1-1, the V gene TRBV5-8, with 7 bases matching TRBD1. This CDR3 has 15 residues. Trimming removed 4 bases from V and 4 bases from J; junction bases left unmatched: 10. Per the germline V gene, CDR1 is SGHTS and CDR2 is YDEGEE.

This clone was detected only a few times. DNA for the CDR3: TGTGCCAGCAGCCGTAGACTAGCGGGGGGCTACGAGCAGTACTTC. As protein: CASSRRLAGGYEQYF. This rearrangement joins TRBV5-4 to TRBJ2-7; TRBD2 matches at 13 bases. Trimming cost V 4 bases and J 3 bases; bases outside gene matches: 4. CDR3 size: 15 residues. Germline lookup yields CDR1 SGHNT and CDR2 YYREEE (reference sequence).

DNA of the CDR3: TGTGCCAGCAAACCGGGACAGGGGTCGGAAAAACTGTTTTTT. Translating it yields CASKPGQGSEKLFF. The chain couples TRBV2 to TRBJ1-4; 10 bases agree with TRBD1. This CDR3 is 14 amino acids long. Germline trimming cut 7 bases from V and 8 bases from J; bases unmatched to any gene: 7. The V gene's germline CDR1 is SNHLY and CDR2 FYNNEI.

CDR3 sequence reads: CASSYLEGAPGNTIYF. DNA for the CDR3: TGTGCCAGCAGTTACTTGGAGGGGGCGCCTGGAAACACCATATATTTT. The genes are TRBV6-6 and TRBJ1-3, with 7 bases aligning to TRBD1. Germline V gene lookup returns CDR1 MNHNY and CDR2 SVGAGI (reference sequence). Trimming cost V 1 base and J 2 bases; bases outside gene matches: 5. This CDR3 spans 16 amino acids.

CDR3 residues: CASKQGSAGPGNTIYF. CDR3 bases: TGTGCCAGCAAACAGGGGAGTGCAGGCCCTGGAAACACCATATATTTT. The chain carries TRBV7-9 and TRBJ1-3, with TRBD1 matching 7 bases. The CDR3 is 16 residues long. In germline, CDR1 is SEHNR, CDR2 FQNEAQ (reference sequence). Trimming cost V 7 bases and J 2 bases; bases outside gene matches: 11.

This chain joins TRBV7-6 and TRBJ1-2, with TRBD1 matching over 10 bases. The CDR3 is 15 residues long. J lost 6 bases, V lost 4 bases, and 8 bases had no gene match. The germline V gene encodes CDR1 SGHVS and CDR2 FNYEAQ. The chain's CDR3 is CASSSTTGGLNGYTF. For the CDR3, the DNA is TGTGCCAGCAGCTCCACGACAGGGGGCCTGAATGGCTACACCTTC.

The CDR3 coding sequence is TGTGCCAGCAGCTTAGGAGGGCAACGAGATAACACCGGGGAGCTGTTTTTT. This translates into CASSLGGQRDNTGELFF. The chain joins TRBV7-9 to TRBJ2-2; D is possibly TRBD2 (5 bases). The V and J ends lost 1 base and 2 bases respectively, with 14 bases between them. Germline CDR1 and CDR2: SEHNR and FQNEAQ (reference sequence). The CDR3 length is 17 residues.

The chain employs TRBV21-1 and TRBJ2-7; the D call of TRBD2 is as the table states it, not checked on the DNA. TRBV21-1 is a pseudogene. CDR3 length equals 17 residues. The CDR3 sequence is CASSPGTSGISKREQYV. CDR3 bases: TGTGCCAGCAGTCCCGGGACTAGCGGGATCTCAAAACGGGAGCAGTACGTC.

The chain combines TRBV9 with TRBJ1-2; 9 bases map to TRBD1. This CDR3 region has 15 residues. Germline V gene lookup returns CDR1 SGDLS and CDR2 YYNGEE. J lost 3 bases, V lost 0 bases, and 3 bases had no gene match. CDR3 loop: CASSVEGQGYYGYTF. CDR3 DNA sequence: TGTGCCAGCAGCGTAGAGGGACAGGGTTACTATGGCTACACCTTC.

The genes are TRBV5-6 and TRBJ1-1; D ambiguous. This CDR3 spans 13 amino acids. Trimming shortened V by 2 bases and J by 7 bases, and 12 bases separated the two germline ends. Germline-derived CDR1 and CDR2 are SGHDT and YYEEEE. The CDR3 sequence is CASSFWPTNEAFF. The CDR3 DNA reads TGTGCCAGCAGCTTTTGGCCGACTAATGAAGCTTTCTTT.

This clone was detected once. The chain couples TRBV7-9 to TRBJ1-4; maybe TRBD1 (5 bases). V was trimmed by 7 bases and J by 7 bases, leaving 19 bases between them. The CDR3 runs to 15 residues. Per the germline V gene, CDR1 is SEHNR and CDR2 is FQNEAQ (reference sequence). The CDR3 nucleotides read TGTGCCAGCACCACGACAGTTCTGGGGGGTGAAAAACTGTTTTTT. It specifies CASTTTVLGGEKLFF.

The chain has TRBV24-1 and TRBJ2-5; 11 bases line up with TRBD1. Germline trimming cut 1 base from V and 7 bases from J; bases unmatched to any gene: 13. The CDR3 length is 18 residues. Germline V gives CDR1 KGHDR, CDR2 SFDVKD. The CDR3 nucleotides read TGTGCCACCAGTGATTTAAGGGAACCGGGACAGGGGGTTGGGACCCAGTACTTC. Translated: CATSDLREPGQGVGTQYF.